This TCR beta chain was identified during a study of blood T cells in healthy people across ages. Study background: Template switching picked up about one barcoded beta molecule for each two T cells.

This clonotype occurred a few times. Its antigen remains unknown. The germline CDR1 and CDR2 sequences are GTSNPN and SVGIG (reference sequence). The CDR3 covers 15 residues. Trimming cost V 8 bases and J 1 base, with 18 bases left between them. A second PCR, run for 7 to 11 cycles, used a sample-barcoded 5' primer plus a J-beta primer mix. One entry per CDR3 protein, called by TCRdb with MiXCR from the 5' RACE reads. The table includes about 1.1 million distinct CDR3 sequences, 35% to 40% detected once. General study results and limits: In these data, TCR beta diversity tracked strongly with naive T cell percentage.

This TCR came from a man younger than 30 in good health. Sequences were obtained from blood. V usage is TRBV30 and J usage is TRBJ2-1; the D is unclear. The CDR3 DNA follows: TGTGCCAAAAGGCGCGGCGGTGGTTCCTACAATGAGCAGTTCTTC. Encoded protein: CAKRRGGGSYNEQFF.